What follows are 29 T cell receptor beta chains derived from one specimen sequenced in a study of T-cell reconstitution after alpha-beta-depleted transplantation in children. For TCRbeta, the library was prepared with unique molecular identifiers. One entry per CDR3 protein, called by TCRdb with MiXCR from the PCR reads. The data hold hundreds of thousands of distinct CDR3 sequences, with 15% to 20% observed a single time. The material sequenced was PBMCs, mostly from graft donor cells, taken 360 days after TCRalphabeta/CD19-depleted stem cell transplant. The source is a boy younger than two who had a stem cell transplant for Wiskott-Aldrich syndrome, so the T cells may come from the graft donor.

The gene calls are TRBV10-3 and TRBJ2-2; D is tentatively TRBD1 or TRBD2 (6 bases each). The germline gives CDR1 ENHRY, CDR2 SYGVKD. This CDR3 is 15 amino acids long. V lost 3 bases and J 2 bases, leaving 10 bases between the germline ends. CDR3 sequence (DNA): TGTGCCATCAGTGAAGGGGGGCAAAACACCGGGGAGCTGTTTTTT. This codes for CAISEGGQNTGELFF.

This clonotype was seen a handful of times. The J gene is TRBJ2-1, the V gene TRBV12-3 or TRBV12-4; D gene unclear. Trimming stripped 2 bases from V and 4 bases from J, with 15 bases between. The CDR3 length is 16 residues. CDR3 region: CASSLRSAPRYNEQFF. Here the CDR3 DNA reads TGTGCCAGCAGTTTACGGTCGGCCCCGAGGTACAATGAGCAGTTCTTC.

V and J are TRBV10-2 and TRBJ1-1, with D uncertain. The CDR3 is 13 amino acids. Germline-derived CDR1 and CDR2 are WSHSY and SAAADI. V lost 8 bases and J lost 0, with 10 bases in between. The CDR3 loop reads CASYSRMNTEAFF. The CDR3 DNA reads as TGCGCCAGCTATAGCAGGATGAACACTGAAGCTTTCTTT.

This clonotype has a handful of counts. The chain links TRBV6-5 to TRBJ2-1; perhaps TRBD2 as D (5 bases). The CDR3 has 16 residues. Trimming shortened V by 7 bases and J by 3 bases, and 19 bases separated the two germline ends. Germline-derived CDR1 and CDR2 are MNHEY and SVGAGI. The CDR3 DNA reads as TGTGCCAGCATTTATTCGACGGGGTCTTACTACAATGAGCAGTTCTTC. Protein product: CASIYSTGSYYNEQFF.

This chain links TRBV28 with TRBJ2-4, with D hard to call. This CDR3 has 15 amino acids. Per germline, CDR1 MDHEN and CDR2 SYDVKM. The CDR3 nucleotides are TGTGCAACCCCGAAGGCGGAGCCCTACAAAAACATTCAGTACTTC. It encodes CATPKAEPYKNIQYF.

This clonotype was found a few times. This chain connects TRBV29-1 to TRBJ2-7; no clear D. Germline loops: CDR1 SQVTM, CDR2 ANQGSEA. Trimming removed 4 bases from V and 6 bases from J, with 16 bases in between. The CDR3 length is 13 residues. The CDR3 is CSVGHSPGFEQYF. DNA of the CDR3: TGCAGCGTTGGGCACAGCCCGGGCTTCGAGCAGTACTTC.

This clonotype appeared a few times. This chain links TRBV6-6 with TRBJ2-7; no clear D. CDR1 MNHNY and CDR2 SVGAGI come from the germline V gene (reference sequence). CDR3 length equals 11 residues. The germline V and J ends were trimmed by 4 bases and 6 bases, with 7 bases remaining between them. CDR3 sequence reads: CASSSSVEQYF. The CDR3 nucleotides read TGTGCCAGCAGTTCCTCCGTCGAGCAGTACTTC.

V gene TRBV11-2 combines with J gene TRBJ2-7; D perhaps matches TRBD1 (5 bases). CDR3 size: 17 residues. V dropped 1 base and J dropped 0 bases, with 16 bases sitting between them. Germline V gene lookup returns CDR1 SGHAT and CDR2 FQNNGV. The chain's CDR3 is CASSLGKGPVSSYEQYF. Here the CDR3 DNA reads TGTGCCAGCAGCTTAGGCAAGGGGCCTGTAAGCTCCTACGAGCAGTACTTC.

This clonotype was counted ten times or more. The CDR3: CASSLLQGETQYF. The CDR3 nucleotides are TGTGCCAGCAGCCTCCTCCAGGGAGAGACCCAGTACTTC. The chain combines TRBV7-7 with TRBJ2-5; possibly TRBD1 for D (5 bases). Deletions cut 5 bases from V and 4 bases from J, with 11 bases between. Germline CDR1 SSHAT, CDR2 FNYEAQ (reference sequence). CDR3 size: 13 residues.

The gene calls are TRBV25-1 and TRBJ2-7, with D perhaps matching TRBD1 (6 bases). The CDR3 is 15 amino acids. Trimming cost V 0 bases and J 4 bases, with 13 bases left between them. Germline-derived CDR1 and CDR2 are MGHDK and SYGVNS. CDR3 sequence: CASSEYHREAYEQYF. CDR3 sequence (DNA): TGTGCCAGCAGTGAATATCACAGGGAAGCGTACGAGCAGTACTTC.

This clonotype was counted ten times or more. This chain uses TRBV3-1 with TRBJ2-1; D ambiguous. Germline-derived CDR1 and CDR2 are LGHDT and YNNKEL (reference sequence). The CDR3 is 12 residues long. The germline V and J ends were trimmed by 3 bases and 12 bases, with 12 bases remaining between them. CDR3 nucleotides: TGTGCCAGCAGCCATTTCTTTTTTGGGCAGTTCTTC. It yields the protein CASSHFFFGQFF.

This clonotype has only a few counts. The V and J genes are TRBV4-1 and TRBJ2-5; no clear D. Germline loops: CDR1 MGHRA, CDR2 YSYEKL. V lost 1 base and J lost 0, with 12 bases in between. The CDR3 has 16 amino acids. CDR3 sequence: CASSQVAILYQETQYF. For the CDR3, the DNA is TGCGCCAGCAGCCAAGTCGCGATCCTGTACCAAGAGACCCAGTACTTC.

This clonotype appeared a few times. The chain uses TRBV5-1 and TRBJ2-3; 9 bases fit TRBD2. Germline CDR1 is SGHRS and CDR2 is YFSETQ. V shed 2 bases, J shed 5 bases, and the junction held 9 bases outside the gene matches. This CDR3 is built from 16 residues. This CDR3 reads CASSFLAGGRGDTQYF. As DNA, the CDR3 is TGCGCCAGCAGCTTCCTCGCGGGGGGGCGAGGAGATACGCAGTATTTT. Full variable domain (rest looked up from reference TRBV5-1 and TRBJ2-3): KAGVTQTPRYLIKTRGQQVTLSCSPISGHRSVSWYQQTPGQGLQFLFEYFSETQRNKGNFPGRFSGRQFSNSRSEMNVSTLELGDSALYLCASSFLAGGRGDTQYFGPGTRLTVL.

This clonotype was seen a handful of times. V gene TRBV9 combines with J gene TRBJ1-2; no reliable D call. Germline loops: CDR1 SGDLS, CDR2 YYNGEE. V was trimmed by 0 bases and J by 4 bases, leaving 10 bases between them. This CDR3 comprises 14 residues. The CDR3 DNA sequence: TGTGCCAGCAGCGTAGATGAAAGTCTCTATGGCTACACCTTC. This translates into CASSVDESLYGYTF.

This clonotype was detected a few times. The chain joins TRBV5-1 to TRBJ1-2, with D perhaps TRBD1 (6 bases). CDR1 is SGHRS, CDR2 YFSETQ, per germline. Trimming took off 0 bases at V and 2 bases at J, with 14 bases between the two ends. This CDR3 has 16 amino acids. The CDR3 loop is CASSLDTGRKNYGYTF. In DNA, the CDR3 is TGCGCCAGCAGCTTGGATACAGGGAGGAAAAACTATGGCTACACCTTC.

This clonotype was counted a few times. The CDR3 here is CASSPRTGPRYEQYF. The CDR3 DNA reads TGTGCCAGCAGCCCCCGGACAGGGCCGAGGTACGAGCAGTACTTC. The gene calls are TRBV11-2 and TRBJ2-7; 8 positions match TRBD1. The junction had 10 bases not matched to a gene; V was cut back by 5 bases and J by 4 bases. Germline V gene lookup returns CDR1 SGHAT and CDR2 FQNNGV. The CDR3 extends over 15 amino acids.

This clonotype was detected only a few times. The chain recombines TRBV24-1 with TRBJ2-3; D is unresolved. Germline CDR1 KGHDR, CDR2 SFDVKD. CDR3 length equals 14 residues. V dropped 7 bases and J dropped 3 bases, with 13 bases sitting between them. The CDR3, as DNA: TGTGCCACCAGCCCCCCGTTACGAACAGATACGCAGTATTTT. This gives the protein CATSPPLRTDTQYF.

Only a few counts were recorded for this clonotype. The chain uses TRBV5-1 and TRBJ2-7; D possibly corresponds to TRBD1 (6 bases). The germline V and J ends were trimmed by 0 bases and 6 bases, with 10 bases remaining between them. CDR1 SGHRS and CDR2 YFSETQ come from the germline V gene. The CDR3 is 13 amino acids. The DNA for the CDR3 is TGCGCCAGCAGCTTGGACAGGGACGGCGAGCAGTACTTC. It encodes CASSLDRDGEQYF. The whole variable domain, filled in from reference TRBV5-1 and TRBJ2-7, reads KAGVTQTPRYLIKTRGQQVTLSCSPISGHRSVSWYQQTPGQGLQFLFEYFSETQRNKGNFPGRFSGRQFSNSRSEMNVSTLELGDSALYLCASSLDRDGEQYFGPGTRLTVT.

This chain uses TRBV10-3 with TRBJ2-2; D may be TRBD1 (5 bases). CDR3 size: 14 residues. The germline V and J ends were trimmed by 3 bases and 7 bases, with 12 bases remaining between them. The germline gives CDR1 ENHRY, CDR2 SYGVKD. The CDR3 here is CAISDMGPSGELFF. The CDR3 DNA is TGTGCCATCAGTGACATGGGGCCGAGCGGGGAGCTGTTTTTT.

As DNA, the CDR3 is TGTGCCACCAGTGATTTGGCAGCGGGGGCCTACAATGAGCAGTTCTTC. Its protein product is CATSDLAAGAYNEQFF. The chain carries TRBV24-1 and TRBJ2-1; TRBD2 agrees at 8 bases. V gave up 0 bases and J gave up 2 bases; unmatched junction bases: 2. This CDR3 has 16 residues. Germline CDR1 KGHDR, CDR2 SFDVKD.

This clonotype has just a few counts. The CDR3 nucleotides read TGTGCCTGGAGTGTATCCCGGACAGGGATTGTGGCTTTCTTT. Translated: CAWSVSRTGIVAFF. The V call is TRBV30, the J call TRBJ1-1; 8 nucleotides align to TRBD1. V dropped 0 bases and J dropped 11; count of bases not matched to a gene: 11. CDR3 length: 14 amino acids. Germline V gene data show CDR1 as GTSNPN and CDR2 as SVGIG (reference sequence).

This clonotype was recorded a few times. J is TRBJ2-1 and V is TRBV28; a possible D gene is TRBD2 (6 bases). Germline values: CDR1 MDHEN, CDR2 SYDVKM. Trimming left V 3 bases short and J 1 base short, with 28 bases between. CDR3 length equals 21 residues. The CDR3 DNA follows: TGTGCCAGCAGTTTGCCCCGCCGGCCCACATTGCGGGGCTCTTCCTACAATGAGCAGTTCTTC. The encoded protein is CASSLPRRPTLRGSSYNEQFF.

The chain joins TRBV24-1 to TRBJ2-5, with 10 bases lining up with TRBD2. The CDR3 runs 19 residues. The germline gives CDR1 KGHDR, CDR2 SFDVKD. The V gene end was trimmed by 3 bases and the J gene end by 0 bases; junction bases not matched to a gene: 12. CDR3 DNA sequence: TGTGCCACCAGTGATCCAGCCCCGGCTAGCGGGGGACACCAAGAGACCCAGTACTTC. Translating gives CATSDPAPASGGHQETQYF.

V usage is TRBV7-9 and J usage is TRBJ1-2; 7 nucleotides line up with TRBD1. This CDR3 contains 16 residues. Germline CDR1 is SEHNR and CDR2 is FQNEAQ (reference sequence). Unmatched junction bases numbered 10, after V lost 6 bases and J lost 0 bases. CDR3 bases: TGTGCCAGCAGGCGAGACAGGGCCGGATCTAACTATGGCTACACCTTC. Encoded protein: CASRRDRAGSNYGYTF.

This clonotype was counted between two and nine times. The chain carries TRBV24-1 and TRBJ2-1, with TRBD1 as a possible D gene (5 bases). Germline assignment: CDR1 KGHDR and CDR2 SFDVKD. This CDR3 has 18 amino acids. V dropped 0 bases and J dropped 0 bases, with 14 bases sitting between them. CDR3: CATSDLVVGDGSYNEQFF. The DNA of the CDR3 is TGTGCCACCAGTGATTTGGTGGTAGGGGATGGCTCCTACAATGAGCAGTTCTTC.

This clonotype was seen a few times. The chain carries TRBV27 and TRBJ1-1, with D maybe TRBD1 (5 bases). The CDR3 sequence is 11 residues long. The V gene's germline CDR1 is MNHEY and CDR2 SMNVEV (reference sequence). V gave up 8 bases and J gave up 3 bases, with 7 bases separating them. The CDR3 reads CASGGYTEAFF. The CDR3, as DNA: TGTGCCAGCGGGGGTTACACTGAAGCTTTCTTT.

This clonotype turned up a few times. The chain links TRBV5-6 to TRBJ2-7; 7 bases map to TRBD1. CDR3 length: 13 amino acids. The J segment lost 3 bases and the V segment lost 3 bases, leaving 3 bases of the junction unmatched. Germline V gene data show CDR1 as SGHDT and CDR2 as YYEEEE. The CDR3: CASSWDSDYEQYF. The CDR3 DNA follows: TGTGCCAGCAGCTGGGACAGCGACTACGAGCAGTACTTC.

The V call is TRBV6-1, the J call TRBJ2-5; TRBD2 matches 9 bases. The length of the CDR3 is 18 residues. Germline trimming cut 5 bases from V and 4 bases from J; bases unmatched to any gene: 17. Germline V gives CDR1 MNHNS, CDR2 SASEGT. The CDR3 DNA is TGTGCCAGCAGTCTGCTTCTTAGCGGGAGAGGGGACGGAGAGACCCAGTACTTC. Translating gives CASSLLLSGRGDGETQYF.

The CDR3 reads CASSLDGNGQETQYF. The CDR3 nucleotides are TGCGCCAGCAGCTTGGACGGGAACGGGCAAGAGACCCAGTACTTC. The chain carries TRBV5-1 and TRBJ2-5; possible D gene TRBD2, 5 bases. This CDR3 has 15 amino acids. CDR1 SGHRS and CDR2 YFSETQ come from the germline V gene. The germline V and J ends were trimmed by 0 bases and 2 bases, with 11 bases remaining between them. Variable domain in full (rest from reference TRBV5-1 and TRBJ2-5): KAGVTQTPRYLIKTRGQQVTLSCSPISGHRSVSWYQQTPGQGLQFLFEYFSETQRNKGNFPGRFSGRQFSNSRSEMNVSTLELGDSALYLCASSLDGNGQETQYFGPGTRLLVL.